This entry features one T cell receptor beta chain sequence. TCRdb's copy holds only in-frame clones and misses some; the assay was immunoSEQ multiplex PCR. Altogether over 250,000 clones are present, around 87% being singletons, with the ten largest covering approximately 2.3%. The CDR3 loop spans 15 amino acids. Germline values: CDR1 MNHEY, CDR2 SMNVEV (reference sequence). J gave up 4 bases and V 4 bases, and 8 bases lay outside the gene matches. This sample was included in a study of blood T cell repertoires in COVID-19. This TCR derives from a woman aged 50 to 60 with acute or convalescent COVID-19. The V call is TRBV27, the J call TRBJ1-1; TRBD1 matches at 8 bases. The sequenced material came from peripheral blood. The CDR3 sequence is CASSYATGGATEAFF. CDR3 in DNA: TGTGCCAGCAGTTATGCTACAGGGGGTGCCACTGAAGCTTTCTTT.